A single sample gave rise to the 12 T cell receptor beta chains below, sequenced in a study of blood T cell repertoires in COVID-19. Sequenced by immunoSEQ multiplex PCR; TCRdb stores in-frame clones only, minus some. The data show a few hundred thousand clones, 85% to 90% seen once. What was sequenced was PBMCs or T cells enriched from blood (not recorded which). The receptors derive from a woman in her fifties or sixties in a cohort exposed to, infected with or recovered from COVID-19 (not recorded which).

The chain couples TRBV9 to TRBJ1-5, with 7 bases aligning to TRBD1. The V gene's germline CDR1 is SGDLS and CDR2 YYNGEE. With 2 bases clipped from V and 5 bases from J, the junction kept 7 bases outside the gene matches. The CDR3 extends over 15 amino acids. The CDR3 DNA reads as TGTGCCAGCAGCGTTGATCCAACAGGGGATCAGCCCCAGCATTTT. Amino acids: CASSVDPTGDQPQHF.

The chain employs TRBV7-3 and TRBJ2-2; D is undetermined. The V gene's germline CDR1 is SGHTA and CDR2 FQGTGA. This CDR3 is built from 13 residues. V was pared by 2 bases and J by 4 bases, with 5 bases between. As DNA, the CDR3 is TGTGCCAGCAGCTTAGTAGCCACCGGGGAGCTGTTTTTT. Translated: CASSLVATGELFF.

The chain joins TRBV9 to TRBJ2-4; possibly TRBD1 for D (5 bases). V was shortened by 0 bases and J by 3 bases, with 28 bases between the two germline ends. The CDR3 has 21 residues. Germline assignment: CDR1 SGDLS and CDR2 YYNGEE. In DNA, the CDR3 is TGTGCCAGCAGCGTAGAAGGTAGGGGCGTCGCTGCCAACTCTCACAAAAACATTCAGTACTTC. Translating it yields CASSVEGRGVAANSHKNIQYF.

The chain joins TRBV18 to TRBJ2-7, with TRBD1 identical over 10 bases. The CDR3 has 14 residues. CDR1 is KGHSH, CDR2 LQKENI, per germline. The V segment lost 6 bases and the J segment 5 bases; nucleotides outside the gene matches: 7. This chain's CDR3 is CASSYRDRGHEQYF. The CDR3 nucleotides read TGTGCCAGCTCCTACCGGGACAGGGGTCACGAGCAGTACTTC.

The gene calls are TRBV28 and TRBJ1-5; no clear D gene. This CDR3 contains 11 residues. Deletions cut 5 bases from V and 4 bases from J, with 3 bases between. Germline CDR1 MDHEN, CDR2 SYDVKM. CDR3: CASSTNQPQHF. In nucleotides, the CDR3 is TGTGCCAGCAGTACTAATCAGCCCCAGCATTTT. The full variable domain, in which reference TRBV28 and TRBJ1-5 provide the parts outside the CDR3, is DVKVTQSSRYLVKRTGEKVFLECVQDMDHENMFWYRQDPGLGLRLIYFSYDVKMKEKGDIPEGYSVSREKKERFSLILESASTNQTSMYLCASSTNQPQHFGDGTRLSIL.

This clone was detected once. V and J are TRBV10-3 and TRBJ1-5; no definite D call. Germline lookup yields CDR1 ENHRY and CDR2 SYGVKD. V lost 10 bases and J lost 7, with 11 bases in between. This CDR3 is built from 11 residues. The CDR3 region has the DNA TGTGCCACCTCAGTGGCCCAGCCCCAGCATTTT. Residues: CATSVAQPQHF.

This clone occurred once. V and J are TRBV5-5 and TRBJ2-3; possibly TRBD1 for D (6 bases). V gave up 6 bases and J gave up 7 bases, with 15 bases separating them. CDR1 is SGHKS and CDR2 is YYEKEE in the germline V gene (reference sequence). The CDR3 contains 13 residues. CDR3 coding DNA: TGTGCCAGCACCTTAGGGGGAGCTTATACGCAGTATTTT. Its translation is CASTLGGAYTQYF. Supplemented by reference TRBV5-5 and TRBJ2-3, the full variable domain reads DAGVTQSPTHLIKTRGQQVTLRCSPISGHKSVSWYQQVLGQGPQFIFQYYEKEERGRGNFPDRFSARQFPNYSSELNVNALLLGDSALYLCASTLGGAYTQYFGPGTRLTVL.

The V call is TRBV5-6, the J call TRBJ2-1; TRBD2 agrees at 11 bases. V lost 0 bases, J lost 7 bases, and 15 bases stayed unmatched. Germline V gene sequence: CDR1 SGHDT, CDR2 YYEEEE. CDR3 length: 19 amino acids. The CDR3 nucleotides are TGTGCCAGCAGCTTGGCGCTCGGGACTAGCGGACCAGGTGGGAATGAGCAGTTCTTC. It encodes CASSLALGTSGPGGNEQFF.

The chain recombines TRBV6-5 with TRBJ1-2; 9 positions match TRBD1. Germline-derived CDR1 and CDR2 are MNHEY and SVGAGI. V shed 0 bases, J shed 0 bases, and the junction held 2 bases outside the gene matches. This CDR3 region has 16 residues. The CDR3 DNA reads as TGTGCCAGCAGTTACTCTGGGACAGGGACTAACTATGGCTACACCTTC. It codes for CASSYSGTGTNYGYTF.

This clone was detected once. This chain's CDR3 is CATMSGSGNTIYF. CDR3 nucleotide sequence: TGTGCCACCATGTCGGGGTCAGGAAACACCATATATTTT. The V and J genes are TRBV24-1 and TRBJ1-3; no reliable D call. Per germline, CDR1 KGHDR and CDR2 SFDVKD. V dropped 8 bases and J dropped 4 bases, with 11 bases sitting between them. CDR3 length equals 13 residues.

This chain uses TRBV6-2 or TRBV6-3 with TRBJ2-7; 8 bases are a match to TRBD2. The germline V gene has CDR1 MNHEY and CDR2 SVGEGT. This CDR3 contains 16 residues. V shed 2 bases, J shed 0 bases, and the junction held 6 bases outside the gene matches. The CDR3 region is CASSYRGGLASYEQYF. In DNA, the CDR3 is TGTGCCAGCAGTTACCGGGGGGGGCTAGCCTCCTACGAGCAGTACTTC.

The rearrangement uses TRBV10-3 and TRBJ2-7; 10 bases align to TRBD1. Germline V gene data show CDR1 as ENHRY and CDR2 as SYGVKD. Unmatched junction bases numbered 12, after V lost 5 bases and J lost 5 bases. This CDR3 is 16 amino acids long. CDR3 coding DNA: TGTGCCATCAGTCTATTAAAGACAGGGGGCGGCGACGAGCAGTACTTC. Translating gives CAISLLKTGGGDEQYF.